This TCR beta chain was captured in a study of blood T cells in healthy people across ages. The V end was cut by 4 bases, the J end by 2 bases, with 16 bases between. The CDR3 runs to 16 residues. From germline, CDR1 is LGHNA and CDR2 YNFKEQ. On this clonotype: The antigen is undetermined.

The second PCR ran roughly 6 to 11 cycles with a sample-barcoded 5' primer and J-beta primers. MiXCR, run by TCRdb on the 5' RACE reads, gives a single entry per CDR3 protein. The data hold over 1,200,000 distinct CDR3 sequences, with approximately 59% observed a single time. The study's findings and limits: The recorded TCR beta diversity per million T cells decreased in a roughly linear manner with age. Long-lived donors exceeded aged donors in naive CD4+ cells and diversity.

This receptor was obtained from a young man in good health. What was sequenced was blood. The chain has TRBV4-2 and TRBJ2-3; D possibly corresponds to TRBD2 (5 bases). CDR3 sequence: CASSPRLSGPTDTQYF. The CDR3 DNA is TGTGCCAGCAGCCCCCGACTGAGCGGCCCCACAGATACGCAGTATTTT.